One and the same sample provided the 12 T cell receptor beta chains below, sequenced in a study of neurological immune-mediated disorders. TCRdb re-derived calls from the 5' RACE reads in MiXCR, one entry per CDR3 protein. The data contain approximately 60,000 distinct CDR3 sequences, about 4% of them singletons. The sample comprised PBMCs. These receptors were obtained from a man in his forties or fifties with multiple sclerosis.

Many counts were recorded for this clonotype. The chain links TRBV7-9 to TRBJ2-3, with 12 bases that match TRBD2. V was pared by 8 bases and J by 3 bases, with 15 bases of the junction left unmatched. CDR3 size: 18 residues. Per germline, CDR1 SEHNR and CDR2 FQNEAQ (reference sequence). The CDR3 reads CASVPGTSGFSGTDTQYF. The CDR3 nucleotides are TGTGCCAGCGTCCCCGGGACTAGCGGGTTCTCGGGTACAGATACGCAGTATTTT.

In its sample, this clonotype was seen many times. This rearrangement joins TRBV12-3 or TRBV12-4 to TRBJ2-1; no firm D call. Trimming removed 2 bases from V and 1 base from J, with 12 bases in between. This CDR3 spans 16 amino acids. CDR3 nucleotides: TGTGCCAGCAGTTTAAGGAGAACAGCGTCCTACAATGAGCAGTTCTTC. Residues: CASSLRRTASYNEQFF.

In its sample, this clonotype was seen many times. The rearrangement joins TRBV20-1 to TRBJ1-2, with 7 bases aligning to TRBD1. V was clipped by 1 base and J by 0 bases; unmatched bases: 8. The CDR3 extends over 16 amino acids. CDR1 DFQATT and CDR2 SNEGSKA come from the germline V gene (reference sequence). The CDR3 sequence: CSARGNRGMTNYGYTF. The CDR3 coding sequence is TGCAGTGCTAGAGGAAACAGGGGAATGACTAACTATGGCTACACCTTC.

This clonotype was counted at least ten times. CDR3 residues: CASSLEEGTFTDTQYF. The CDR3 DNA sequence: TGTGCCAGCAGCTTAGAGGAAGGGACCTTCACAGATACGCAGTATTTT. This chain connects TRBV7-8 to TRBJ2-3; D tentatively reads TRBD1 or TRBD2 (5 bases each). CDR1 and CDR2 (germline): SGHVS, FQNEAQ. This CDR3 has 16 residues. Trimming removed 1 base at V and 2 bases at J, with 13 bases between.

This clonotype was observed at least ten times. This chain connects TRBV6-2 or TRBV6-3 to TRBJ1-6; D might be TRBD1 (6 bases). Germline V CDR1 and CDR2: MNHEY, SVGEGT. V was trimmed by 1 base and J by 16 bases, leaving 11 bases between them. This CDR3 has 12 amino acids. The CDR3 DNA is TGTGCCAGCAGTTACTTACCGGGACAACTCCACTTT. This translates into CASSYLPGQLHF.

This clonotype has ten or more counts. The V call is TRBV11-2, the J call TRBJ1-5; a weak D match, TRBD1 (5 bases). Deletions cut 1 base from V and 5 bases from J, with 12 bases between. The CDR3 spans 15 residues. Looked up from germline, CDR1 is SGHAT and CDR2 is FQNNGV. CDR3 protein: CASSLGGGWYQPQHF. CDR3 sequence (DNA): TGTGCCAGCAGCTTAGGTGGGGGATGGTATCAGCCCCAGCATTTT. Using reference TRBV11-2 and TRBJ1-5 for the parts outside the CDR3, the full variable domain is EAGVAQSPRYKIIEKRQSVAFWCNPISGHATLYWYQQILGQGPKLLIQFQNNGVVDDSQLPKDRFSAERLKGVDSTLKIQPAKLEDSAVYLCASSLGGGWYQPQHFGDGTRLSIL.

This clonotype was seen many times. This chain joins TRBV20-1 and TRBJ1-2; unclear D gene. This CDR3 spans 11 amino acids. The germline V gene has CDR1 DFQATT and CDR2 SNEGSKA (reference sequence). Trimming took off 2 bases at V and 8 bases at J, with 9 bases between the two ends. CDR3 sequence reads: CSARSGVGYTF. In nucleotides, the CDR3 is TGCAGTGCTAGATCCGGGGTAGGCTACACCTTC.

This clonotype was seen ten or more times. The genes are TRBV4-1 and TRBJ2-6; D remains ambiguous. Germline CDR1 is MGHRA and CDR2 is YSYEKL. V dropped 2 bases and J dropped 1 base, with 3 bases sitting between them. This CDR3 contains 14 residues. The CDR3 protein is CASSQPSGANVLTF. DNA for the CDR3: TGCGCCAGCAGCCAACCGTCTGGGGCCAACGTCCTGACTTTC.

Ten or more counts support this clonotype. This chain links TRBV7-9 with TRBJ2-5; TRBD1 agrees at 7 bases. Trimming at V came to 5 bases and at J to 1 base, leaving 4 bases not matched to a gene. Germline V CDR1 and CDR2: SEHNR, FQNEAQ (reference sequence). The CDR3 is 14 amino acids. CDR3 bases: TGTGCCAGCAGCCCGCGGACAGGCCAAGAGACCCAGTACTTC. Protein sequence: CASSPRTGQETQYF.

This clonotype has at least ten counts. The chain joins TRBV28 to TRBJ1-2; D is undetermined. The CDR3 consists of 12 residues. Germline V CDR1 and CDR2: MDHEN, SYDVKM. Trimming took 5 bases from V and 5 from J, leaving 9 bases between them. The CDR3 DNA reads TGTGCCAGCAGTCAATTAAGATATGGCTACACCTTC. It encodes CASSQLRYGYTF.

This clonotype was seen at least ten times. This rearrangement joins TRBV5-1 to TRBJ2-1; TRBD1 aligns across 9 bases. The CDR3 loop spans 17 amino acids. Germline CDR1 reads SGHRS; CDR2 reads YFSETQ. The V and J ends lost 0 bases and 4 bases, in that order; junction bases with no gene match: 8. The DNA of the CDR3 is TGCGCCAGCAGCTTGGACAGCGGACAGGGGAAATACAATGAGCAGTTCTTC. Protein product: CASSLDSGQGKYNEQFF.

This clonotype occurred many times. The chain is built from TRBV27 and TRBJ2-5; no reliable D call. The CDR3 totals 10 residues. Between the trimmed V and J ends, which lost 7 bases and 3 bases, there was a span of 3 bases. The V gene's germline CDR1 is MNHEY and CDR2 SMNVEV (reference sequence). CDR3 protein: CASTKETQYF. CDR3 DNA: TGTGCCAGCACAAAAGAGACCCAGTACTTC.